These 27 T cell receptor beta chains were all obtained from the same sample, sequenced in a study of blood T cell repertoires in COVID-19 (dated by TCRdb to 2018 to 2021). Libraries were prepared through the immunoSEQ multiplex PCR assay. Sourced from immuneACCESS, this table was stored by TCRdb with only in-frame sequences that have V and J called. A share of the clones is absent; for the studies checked, an unresolved V gene accounts for under half, and the remainder has no known explanation. The sample profile shows approximately 200,000 clones; 85% to 90% of them were found once. In total, the top ten clones hold over 1% of the sample. The sequenced sample was PBMCs or T cells enriched from blood (not recorded which). The source of these receptors is a man aged 30-40 years who had recovered from COVID-19.

The chain is built from TRBV12-5 and TRBJ1-2; the D gene is possibly TRBD1 (5 bases). The V gene's germline CDR1 is LGHNT and CDR2 FRNRAP. The V gene lost 7 bases and the J gene lost 0 bases, with 12 bases spanning the gap. The CDR3 is made up of 14 amino acids. Written as DNA, the CDR3 is TGTGCTAGTGCTGGGGCAGGGACTAACTATGGCTACACCTTC. This translates into CASAGAGTNYGYTF.

This chain connects TRBV19 to TRBJ2-1; D might be TRBD1 (6 bases). The V gene's germline CDR1 is LNHDA and CDR2 SQIVND (reference sequence). Trimming removed 5 bases from V and 5 bases from J, with 13 bases in between. The CDR3 runs to 14 residues. The CDR3, as DNA: TGTGCCAGTAGTCGGACAGTGGGGAACAATGAGCAGTTCTTC. Translating gives CASSRTVGNNEQFF. Looking up the rest from reference TRBV19 and TRBJ2-1 gives the full variable domain: DGGITQSPKYLFRKEGQNVTLSCEQNLNHDAMYWYRQDPGQGLRLIYYSQIVNDFQKGDIAEGYSVSREKKESFPLTVTSAQKNPTAFYLCASSRTVGNNEQFFGPGTRLTVL.

The gene calls are TRBV20-1 and TRBJ2-5, with D maybe TRBD2 (5 bases). The CDR3 loop spans 13 amino acids. Germline V CDR1 and CDR2: DFQATT, SNEGSKA (reference sequence). V lost 3 bases and J 1 base, leaving 9 bases between the germline ends. CDR3 loop: CSASNGIQETQYF. The CDR3 DNA reads as TGCAGTGCTAGTAACGGGATCCAAGAGACCCAGTACTTC.

V and J are TRBV27 and TRBJ1-6; 7 positions match TRBD1. The CDR3 is 13 amino acids. V dropped 6 bases and J dropped 6; count of bases not matched to a gene: 2. The germline V gene has CDR1 MNHEY and CDR2 SMNVEV (reference sequence). The DNA for the CDR3 is TGTGCCAGCAGGGGGACAGCTAATTCACCCCTCCACTTT. Translation gives CASRGTANSPLHF.

The V and J genes are TRBV7-8 and TRBJ2-7, with 9 bases fitting TRBD1. Germline CDR1 and CDR2: SGHVS and FQNEAQ. The CDR3 is 15 amino acids. J lost 4 bases, V lost 1 base, and 5 bases had no gene match. The CDR3 DNA reads TGTGCCAGCAGCTTAGGCGTGACAGGGGGGTACGAGCAGTACTTC. It translates to CASSLGVTGGYEQYF. Complete variable domain (other parts from reference TRBV7-8 and TRBJ2-7): GAGVSQSPRYKVAKRGQDVALRCDPISGHVSLFWYQQALGQGPEFLTYFQNEAQLDKSGLPSDRFFAERPEGSVSTLKIQRTQQEDSAVYLCASSLGVTGGYEQYFGPGTRLTVT.

This chain links TRBV27 with TRBJ2-7; 10 nucleotides align to TRBD2. CDR1 and CDR2 from the germline V gene are MNHEY and SMNVEV (reference sequence). V trimming: 8 bases; J trimming: 6 bases; junction bases outside the gene matches: 13. CDR3 size: 15 residues. CDR3 in DNA: TGTGCCAGCCAAGAAGCGGGAGGGCCGATCGGCGAGCAGTACTTC. Translated: CASQEAGGPIGEQYF.

The rearrangement joins TRBV12-5 to TRBJ1-1, with 12 bases matching TRBD1. CDR1 is LGHNT, CDR2 FRNRAP, per germline. V gave up 2 bases and J gave up 5 bases; unmatched junction bases: 3. The CDR3 contains 15 residues. The CDR3 reads CASGLWGQGATEAFF. The DNA of the CDR3 is TGTGCTAGTGGTTTGTGGGGACAGGGGGCGACTGAAGCTTTCTTT.

V and J are TRBV5-1 and TRBJ2-1, with D possibly TRBD1 on 5 matching bases. The germline gives CDR1 SGHRS, CDR2 YFSETQ. Trimming removed 3 bases from V and 7 bases from J, with 8 bases in between. The CDR3 is 12 residues long. The CDR3 DNA follows: TGCGCCAGCAGCTACGGACAAAATGAGCAGTTCTTC. Amino acids: CASSYGQNEQFF.

The chain combines TRBV13 with TRBJ2-3; maybe TRBD2 (7 bases). Germline assignment: CDR1 PRHDT and CDR2 FYEKMQ (reference sequence). This CDR3 contains 15 residues. Deletions cut 4 bases from V and 3 bases from J, with 14 bases between. CDR3 region: CASSSAGAMTDTQYF. In DNA, the CDR3 is TGTGCCAGCAGCTCCGCGGGGGCAATGACAGATACGCAGTATTTT.

The chain is built from TRBV4-1 and TRBJ2-2, with 9 nucleotides matching TRBD1. The J segment lost 4 bases and the V segment lost 2 bases, leaving 2 bases of the junction unmatched. From germline, CDR1 is MGHRA and CDR2 YSYEKL. CDR3 length: 15 amino acids. CDR3 bases: TGCGCCAGCAGCCAAAGACAGGGGGGCACCGGGGAGCTGTTTTTT. This gives the protein CASSQRQGGTGELFF.

The chain couples TRBV29-1 to TRBJ2-7, with 10 bases identical to TRBD1. Unmatched junction bases numbered 9, after V lost 6 bases and J lost 1 base. CDR1 is SQVTM and CDR2 is ANQGSEA in the germline V gene. CDR3 size: 15 residues. This chain's CDR3 is CSVRQMGQGSYEQYF. The CDR3 DNA follows: TGCAGCGTCCGACAGATGGGACAGGGGTCCTACGAGCAGTACTTC.

The V gene is TRBV19, the J gene TRBJ1-5; D possibly corresponds to TRBD1 (5 bases). Germline loops: CDR1 LNHDA, CDR2 SQIVND (reference sequence). This CDR3 is built from 14 residues. The ends were cut back, 5 bases at V and 5 bases at J, with 13 bases in the middle. The CDR3 protein is CASSLSGRYQPQHF. In DNA, the CDR3 is TGTGCCAGTAGTTTATCAGGGCGTTATCAGCCCCAGCATTTT.

This sequence joins TRBV19 and TRBJ1-2; TRBD1 aligns across 11 bases. There are 13 residues in the CDR3. CDR1 LNHDA and CDR2 SQIVND come from the germline V gene (reference sequence). Unmatched junction bases numbered 2, after V lost 4 bases and J lost 7 bases. CDR3 protein: CASSRGQGGGYTF. The CDR3 region has the DNA TGTGCCAGTAGTAGGGGACAGGGGGGTGGCTACACCTTC.

J is TRBJ1-1 and V is TRBV5-5; 7 positions agree with TRBD1. The CDR3 consists of 13 residues. Unmatched junction bases numbered 0, after V lost 0 bases and J lost 4 bases. Per the germline V gene, CDR1 is SGHKS and CDR2 is YYEKEE (reference sequence). Here the CDR3 reads CASSLEGATEAFF. CDR3 bases: TGTGCCAGCAGCTTGGAGGGGGCCACTGAAGCTTTCTTT. Combining the CDR3 with reference TRBV5-5 and TRBJ1-1 gives the whole variable domain DAGVTQSPTHLIKTRGQQVTLRCSPISGHKSVSWYQQVLGQGPQFIFQYYEKEERGRGNFPDRFSARQFPNYSSELNVNALLLGDSALYLCASSLEGATEAFFGQGTRLTVV.

This clone was observed a handful of times. This chain links TRBV7-8 with TRBJ1-4; 7 bases align to TRBD1. V gave up 5 bases and J gave up 3 bases; unmatched junction bases: 3. The germline gives CDR1 SGHVS, CDR2 FQNEAQ. The CDR3 spans 14 residues. In nucleotides, the CDR3 is TGTGCCAGCAGCCTCGGGACAGCTAATGAAAAACTGTTTTTT. It specifies CASSLGTANEKLFF.

In nucleotides, the CDR3 is TGTGCCAGTAGTCCTGGGACTACCTACGAGCAGTACTTC. As protein: CASSPGTTYEQYF. This chain joins TRBV19 and TRBJ2-7; 7 bases fit TRBD2. The CDR3 runs to 13 residues. Germline CDR1 and CDR2: LNHDA and SQIVND (reference sequence). The V gene end was trimmed by 5 bases and the J gene end by 2 bases; junction bases not matched to a gene: 3.

The chain employs TRBV19 and TRBJ2-4; the D is unclear. The CDR3 loop spans 13 amino acids. Trimming removed 3 bases from V and 9 bases from J, with 12 bases in between. Per germline, CDR1 LNHDA and CDR2 SQIVND (reference sequence). The CDR3 DNA reads TGTGCCAGTAGTATTGTTGTGATCAGCATTCAGTACTTC. Its translation: CASSIVVISIQYF. Using reference TRBV19 and TRBJ2-4 for the parts outside the CDR3, the full variable domain is DGGITQSPKYLFRKEGQNVTLSCEQNLNHDAMYWYRQDPGQGLRLIYYSQIVNDFQKGDIAEGYSVSREKKESFPLTVTSAQKNPTAFYLCASSIVVISIQYFGAGTRLSVL.

The chain combines TRBV6-5 with TRBJ2-7; 9 bases line up with TRBD1. V trimming: 8 bases; J trimming: 4 bases; junction bases outside the gene matches: 9. There are 14 residues in the CDR3. Germline V lookup: CDR1 MNHEY, CDR2 SVGAGI. In DNA form, the CDR3 reads TGTGCCAGCGGAAGGGGACAGGGCTATTACGAGCAGTACTTC. Protein product: CASGRGQGYYEQYF.

This sequence joins TRBV2 and TRBJ1-1, with a possible D match to TRBD1 (5 bases). Germline V gene data show CDR1 as SNHLY and CDR2 as FYNNEI. V lost 2 bases, J lost 1 base, and 11 bases lay in between. The CDR3 is 15 residues long. The CDR3 coding sequence is TGTGCCAGCAGTGAAAGGGCCGGGGGGAACACTGAAGCTTTCTTT. Amino acid sequence: CASSERAGGNTEAFF.

V usage is TRBV7-2 and J usage is TRBJ1-3; 10 bases match TRBD1. The V segment lost 3 bases and the J segment 2 bases; nucleotides outside the gene matches: 1. Germline V CDR1 and CDR2: SGHTA, FQGNSA. This CDR3 has 15 amino acids. The CDR3 sequence is CASSLDRGTGNTIYF. DNA for the CDR3: TGTGCCAGCAGCTTGGACAGGGGGACTGGAAACACCATATATTTT.

The genes are TRBV7-2 and TRBJ2-1; 9 positions agree with TRBD2. V gave up 9 bases and J gave up 2 bases; unmatched junction bases: 5. Germline CDR1 and CDR2: SGHTA and FQGNSA. This CDR3 is built from 14 residues. The DNA for the CDR3 is TGTGCCAGTTTAGCGGGAGCGGCCTACAATGAGCAGTTCTTC. Protein sequence: CASLAGAAYNEQFF.

The J gene is TRBJ2-1, the V gene TRBV11-3, with 7 nucleotides matching TRBD2. The germline V gene has CDR1 SGHNT and CDR2 YENEEA. With 5 bases clipped from V and 5 bases from J, the junction kept 6 bases outside the gene matches. The CDR3 extends over 14 amino acids. In DNA form, the CDR3 reads TGTGCCAGCAGCATTTTCCGGGGGGACAATGAGCAGTTCTTC. Translation gives CASSIFRGDNEQFF.

The V call is TRBV5-1, the J call TRBJ2-3; 12 bases are shared with TRBD2. After removal of 0 bases from V and 1 base from J, the junction contained 0 bases not matched to a gene. CDR3 length: 16 residues. The germline V gene has CDR1 SGHRS and CDR2 YFSETQ. DNA of the CDR3: TGCGCCAGCAGCTTGGGACTAGCGGGGGGCACAGATACGCAGTATTTT. This sequence encodes CASSLGLAGGTDTQYF.

This rearrangement joins TRBV10-1 to TRBJ2-3, with 12 bases identical to TRBD1. The CDR3 sequence is 14 residues long. Unmatched junction bases numbered 8, after V lost 6 bases and J lost 10 bases. Germline V gene lookup returns CDR1 WNHNN and CDR2 SYGVQD (reference sequence). The CDR3 here is CASRGTGQGASQYF. The CDR3, as DNA: TGCGCCAGCAGAGGAACGGGACAGGGGGCCTCGCAGTATTTT.

This chain connects TRBV2 to TRBJ2-3, with 7 bases aligning to TRBD1. V was pared by 6 bases and J by 3 bases, with 6 bases of the junction left unmatched. Germline-derived CDR1 and CDR2 are SNHLY and FYNNEI. The CDR3 is 14 amino acids. As DNA, the CDR3 is TGTGCCAGCAGAGGGGGACAGATGACAGATACGCAGTATTTT. It yields the protein CASRGGQMTDTQYF.

The chain recombines TRBV3-1 (or the pseudogene TRBV3-2) with TRBJ1-5, with D unclear. This CDR3 region has 15 residues. CDR1 is LGHDT, CDR2 YNNKEL, per germline (reference sequence). Trimming left V 0 bases short and J 2 bases short, with 8 bases between. This CDR3 is CASSQDPSGNQPQHF. CDR3 nucleotide sequence: TGTGCCAGCAGCCAAGACCCCAGTGGCAATCAGCCCCAGCATTTT.

Here the CDR3 DNA reads TGTGCCAGCAGTTATCAGATTATGAACACTGAAGCTTTCTTT. It yields the protein CASSYQIMNTEAFF. The V and J genes are TRBV6-2 or TRBV6-3 and TRBJ1-1; D is unclear. Germline CDR1 reads MNHEY; CDR2 reads SVGEGT. This CDR3 has 14 amino acids. V was shortened by 3 bases and J by 0 bases, with 8 bases between the two germline ends.